A single sample is the source of the 13 T cell receptor beta chains below, sequenced in a study of T cell responses to AZD1222 COVID-19 vaccine. The method was immunoSEQ multiplex PCR; TCRdb's version includes in-frame clones alone and lacks a portion of them. Here the sample spans around 180,000 clones, over 80% being singletons. The starting material was peripheral blood, obtained on day 0 of AZD1222 vaccination. The receptors come from an adult in good health.

The rearrangement uses TRBV5-4 and TRBJ2-1, with TRBD2 as a possible D gene (6 bases). Germline CDR1 is SGHNT and CDR2 is YYREEE (reference sequence). There are 17 residues in the CDR3. The V gene lost 3 bases and the J gene lost 3 bases, with 19 bases spanning the gap. CDR3 protein: CASSWGSGGDDYNEQFF. In nucleotides, the CDR3 is TGTGCCAGCAGCTGGGGGAGTGGAGGGGATGACTACAATGAGCAGTTCTTC.

This chain uses TRBV13 with TRBJ2-4, with D perhaps matching TRBD1 (7 bases). CDR3 length: 21 residues. CDR1 is PRHDT, CDR2 FYEKMQ, per germline (reference sequence). The V and J ends lost 0 bases and 0 bases respectively, with 24 bases between them. The DNA of the CDR3 is TGTGCCAGCAGCTTAGGTAGGAGGGGACAGAAAACAAGTTTAGCCAAAAACATTCAGTACTTC. Amino acid sequence: CASSLGRRGQKTSLAKNIQYF. Variable domain in full (rest from reference TRBV13 and TRBJ2-4): AAGVIQSPRHLIKEKRETATLKCYPIPRHDTVYWYQQGPGQDPQFLISFYEKMQSDKGSIPDRFSAQQFSDYHSELNMSSLELGDSALYFCASSLGRRGQKTSLAKNIQYFGAGTRLSVL.

The chain employs TRBV9 and TRBJ1-1; D not resolved. Germline CDR1 SGDLS, CDR2 YYNGEE. Trimming stripped 6 bases from V and 5 bases from J, with 20 bases between. The CDR3 contains 15 residues. CDR3 sequence: CASTPMGAAGTEAFF. CDR3 coding DNA: TGTGCCAGCACCCCAATGGGAGCCGCGGGGACTGAAGCTTTCTTT.

The genes are TRBV27 and TRBJ2-7; D ambiguous. Trimming shortened V by 5 bases and J by 3 bases, and 11 bases separated the two germline ends. The CDR3 has 13 residues. CDR1 MNHEY and CDR2 SMNVEV come from the germline V gene (reference sequence). The CDR3: CASSVTFRYEQYF. CDR3 DNA: TGTGCCAGCAGTGTAACGTTCCGCTACGAGCAGTACTTC.

The chain has TRBV6-2 or TRBV6-3 and TRBJ1-5; D gene uncertain. The CDR3 is 17 residues long. The ends were cut back, 2 bases at V and 9 bases at J, with 23 bases in the middle. The V gene's germline CDR1 is MNHEY and CDR2 SVGEGT. CDR3: CASSYGSGEVHQWPQHF. CDR3 bases: TGTGCCAGCAGTTACGGCTCCGGTGAAGTTCATCAATGGCCCCAGCATTTT.

V usage is TRBV6-2 or TRBV6-3 and J usage is TRBJ1-1, with D maybe TRBD1 (6 bases). V was trimmed by 6 bases and J by 1 base, leaving 12 bases between them. Germline CDR1 MNHEY, CDR2 SVGEGT. The CDR3 sequence is 14 residues long. CDR3 region: CASSSGVRNTEAFF. In DNA form, the CDR3 reads TGTGCCAGCAGCTCAGGGGTCCGGAACACTGAAGCTTTCTTT.

In its sample, this clone was seen once. V usage is TRBV19 and J usage is TRBJ1-1, with D possibly TRBD1 on 6 matching bases. V lost 5 bases, J lost 0 bases, and 10 bases lay in between. The CDR3 extends over 14 amino acids. Germline loops: CDR1 LNHDA, CDR2 SQIVND (reference sequence). The CDR3 DNA sequence: TGTGCCAGTAGTCAACAGGGAATGAACACTGAAGCTTTCTTT. It codes for CASSQQGMNTEAFF.

The gene calls are TRBV12-3 or TRBV12-4 and TRBJ2-3; tentatively, D is TRBD1 (5 bases). The CDR3 is made up of 12 amino acids. V was trimmed by 4 bases and J by 10 bases, leaving 12 bases between them. The CDR3 loop reads CASSSLETAQYF. In DNA form, the CDR3 reads TGTGCCAGCAGTTCTTTAGAGACAGCGCAGTATTTT.

A single count supports this clone. The chain carries TRBV10-3 and TRBJ1-5; D is ambiguous. V was shortened by 3 bases and J by 4 bases, with 10 bases between the two germline ends. CDR3 length: 14 residues. CDR1 is ENHRY and CDR2 is SYGVKD in the germline V gene. CDR3 loop: CAISELVGNQPQHF. Written as DNA, the CDR3 is TGTGCCATCAGTGAATTAGTGGGAAATCAGCCCCAGCATTTT.

This sequence joins TRBV27 and TRBJ2-5; D assignment may be TRBD1 or TRBD2 (6 bases each). The CDR3 sequence is 14 residues long. Trimming stripped 0 bases from V and 4 bases from J, with 9 bases between. The germline gives CDR1 MNHEY, CDR2 SMNVEV (reference sequence). CDR3 region: CASSLSTGAETQYF. The CDR3 DNA reads as TGTGCCAGCAGTTTATCAACGGGGGCAGAGACCCAGTACTTC.

The chain links TRBV30 to TRBJ2-2, with 15 bases aligning to TRBD2. Per germline, CDR1 GTSNPN and CDR2 SVGIG (reference sequence). The CDR3 has 19 residues. Unmatched junction bases numbered 13, after V lost 4 bases and J lost 4 bases. Written as DNA, the CDR3 is TGTGCCTGGACCGAAAAAGGACTAGCGGGGGGGACGGTCACCGGGGAGCTGTTTTTT. Its translation: CAWTEKGLAGGTVTGELFF.

The CDR3 coding sequence is TGTGCCAGCACCGGGCAGATCCTCTACAATGAGCAGTTCTTC. Translated, it gives CASTGQILYNEQFF. The rearrangement links TRBV27 to TRBJ2-1; no clear D. The CDR3 length is 14 residues. In germline, CDR1 is MNHEY, CDR2 SMNVEV (reference sequence). V was shortened by 7 bases and J by 3 bases, with 13 bases between the two germline ends.

V is TRBV28 and J is TRBJ1-2; D perhaps matches TRBD1 (6 bases). CDR3 length equals 14 residues. Germline-derived CDR1 and CDR2 are MDHEN and SYDVKM. The ends were cut back, 6 bases at V and 4 bases at J, with 15 bases in the middle. The CDR3 coding sequence is TGTGCCAGCAGGAGACAGGCCGGGACCTATGGCTACACCTTC. Its protein is CASRRQAGTYGYTF.